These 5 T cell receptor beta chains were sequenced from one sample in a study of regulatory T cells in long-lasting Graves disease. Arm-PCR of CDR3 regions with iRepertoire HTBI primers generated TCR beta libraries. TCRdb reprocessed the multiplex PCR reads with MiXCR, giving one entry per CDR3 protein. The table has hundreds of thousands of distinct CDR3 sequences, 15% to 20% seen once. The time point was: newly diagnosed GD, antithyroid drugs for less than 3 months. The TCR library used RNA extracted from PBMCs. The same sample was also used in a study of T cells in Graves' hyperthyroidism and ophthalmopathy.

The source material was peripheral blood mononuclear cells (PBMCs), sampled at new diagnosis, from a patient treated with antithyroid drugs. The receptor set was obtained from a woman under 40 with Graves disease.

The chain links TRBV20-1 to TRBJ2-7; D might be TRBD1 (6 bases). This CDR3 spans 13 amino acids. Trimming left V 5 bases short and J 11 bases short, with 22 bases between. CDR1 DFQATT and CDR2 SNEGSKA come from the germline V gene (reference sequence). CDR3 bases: TGCAGTGCTCCCCCGACAGGCTTTGTAACTAAGTACTTC. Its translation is CSAPPTGFVTKYF.

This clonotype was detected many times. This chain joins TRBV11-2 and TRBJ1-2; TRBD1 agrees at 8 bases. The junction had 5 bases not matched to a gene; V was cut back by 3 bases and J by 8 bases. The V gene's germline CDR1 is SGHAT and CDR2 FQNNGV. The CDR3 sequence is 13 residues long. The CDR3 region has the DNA TGTGCCAGCAGCTTGCCCTCAGGGGGCGGCTACACCTTC. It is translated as CASSLPSGGGYTF.

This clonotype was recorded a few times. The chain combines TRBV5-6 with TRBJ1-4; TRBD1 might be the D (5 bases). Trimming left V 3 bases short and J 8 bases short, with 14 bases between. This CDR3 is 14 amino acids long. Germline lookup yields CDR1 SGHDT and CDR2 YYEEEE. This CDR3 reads CASSSRDWEEKLFF. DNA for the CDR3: TGTGCCAGCAGCTCACGGGACTGGGAAGAAAAACTGTTTTTT.

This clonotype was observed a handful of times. CDR3 protein: CASSIAQAVANYGYTF. CDR3 nucleotide sequence: TGTGCCAGTAGTATCGCTCAGGCCGTCGCTAACTATGGCTACACCTTC. J is TRBJ1-2 and V is TRBV19, with unresolved D. The V gene's germline CDR1 is LNHDA and CDR2 SQIVND (reference sequence). Trimming took off 3 bases at V and 0 bases at J, with 14 bases between the two ends. The CDR3 consists of 16 residues.

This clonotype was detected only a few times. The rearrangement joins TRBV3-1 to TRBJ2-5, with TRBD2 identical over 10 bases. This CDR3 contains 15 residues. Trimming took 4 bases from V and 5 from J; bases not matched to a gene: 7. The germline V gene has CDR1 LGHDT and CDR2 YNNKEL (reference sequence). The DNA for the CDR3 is TGTGCCAGCAGCCCAATGAGCGGGAGGGAGGAGACCCAGTACTTC. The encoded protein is CASSPMSGREETQYF.